A single sample is the source of the 31 T cell receptor beta chains below, sequenced in a study of blood T cell repertoires in COVID-19. The repertoire was sequenced with immunoSEQ multiplex PCR; TCRdb's copy has only in-frame clones and lacks some. Of tens of thousands of clones listed, 60% to 80% are singletons. The sequenced sample consisted of peripheral blood. These TCRs come from a woman in her sixties or seventies with active or convalescent COVID-19.

In the case of this clone: One end of the junction does not line up with germline, which may come from a read error. The gene calls are TRBV30 and TRBJ1-2; a weak D match, TRBD1 (5 bases). The length of the CDR3 is 11 residues. Germline CDR1 reads GTSNPN; CDR2 reads SVGIG (reference sequence). CDR3 nucleotide sequence: TGTGCCTGGAGCGCCCAGGGAACTCCGCACTTC. Translated: CAWSAQGTPHF.

This chain's CDR3 is CASSEAGTGNTIYF. In DNA form, the CDR3 reads TGTGCCAGCAGTGAAGCGGGTACTGGAAACACCATATATTTT. This chain uses TRBV25-1 with TRBJ1-3; unclear D gene. The germline V gene encodes CDR1 MGHDK and CDR2 SYGVNS. V was shortened by 2 bases and J by 2 bases, with 7 bases between the two germline ends. This CDR3 is built from 14 residues.

This chain links TRBV6-5 with TRBJ2-3, with a tentative D call TRBD2 (5 bases). The CDR3 is made up of 15 amino acids. The germline V gene has CDR1 MNHEY and CDR2 SVGAGI. Trimming pared 2 bases from V and 1 base from J, leaving 10 bases between. CDR3 loop: CASSYGGLGTDTQYF. The CDR3 DNA follows: TGTGCCAGCAGTTACGGAGGCTTAGGCACAGATACGCAGTATTTT.

The gene calls are TRBV7-3 and TRBJ1-3; a weak D match, TRBD1 (6 bases). V lost 5 bases, J lost 4 bases, and 12 bases lay in between. Germline-derived CDR1 and CDR2 are SGHTA and FQGTGA. There are 14 residues in the CDR3. Here the CDR3 reads CASSPGQDGNTIYF. The CDR3 DNA follows: TGTGCCAGCAGCCCGGGACAAGACGGAAACACCATATATTTT.

This rearrangement joins TRBV6-2 or TRBV6-3 to TRBJ2-7; 8 bases match TRBD2. After removal of 4 bases from V and 6 bases from J, the junction contained 11 bases not matched to a gene. This CDR3 comprises 15 residues. The germline V gene has CDR1 MNHEY and CDR2 SVGEGT. The CDR3 is CASSSGTRTLGEQYF. The CDR3 DNA reads as TGTGCCAGCAGTTCCGGGACTAGAACCCTGGGCGAGCAGTACTTC.

This chain links TRBV7-9 with TRBJ2-1; tentative D call: TRBD1 (5 bases). This CDR3 has 14 amino acids. Between the trimmed V and J ends, which lost 0 bases and 8 bases, there was a span of 11 bases. Germline V lookup: CDR1 SEHNR, CDR2 FQNEAQ (reference sequence). Written as DNA, the CDR3 is TGTGCCAGCAGCTTAGCACCAGGGATGCATGAGCAGTTCTTC. Translation gives CASSLAPGMHEQFF. The full variable domain, its missing parts supplied by reference TRBV7-9 and TRBJ2-1, is DTGVSQNPRHKITKRGQNVTFRCDPISEHNRLYWYRQTLGQGPEFLTYFQNEAQLEKSRLLSDRFSAERPKGSFSTLEIQRTEQGDSAMYLCASSLAPGMHEQFFGPGTRLTVL.

V is TRBV5-6 and J is TRBJ2-5, with no clear D. The CDR3 spans 15 residues. Trimming took 4 bases from V and 1 from J, leaving 14 bases between them. CDR1 and CDR2 (germline): SGHDT, YYEEEE. The CDR3, as DNA: TGTGCCAGCAGCCCCCAGTTTGGAGCCCAAGAGACCCAGTACTTC. This sequence encodes CASSPQFGAQETQYF.

This rearrangement joins TRBV6-5 to TRBJ2-7; tentatively, D is TRBD1 (5 bases). Germline loops: CDR1 MNHEY, CDR2 SVGAGI. V was shortened by 5 bases and J by 3 bases, with 14 bases between the two germline ends. CDR3 length: 14 amino acids. Here the CDR3 reads CASSQGLFNYEQYF. In DNA form, the CDR3 reads TGTGCCAGCAGTCAGGGCCTCTTTAACTACGAGCAGTACTTC.

V and J are TRBV27 and TRBJ1-6; tentatively, D is TRBD1 (6 bases). The germline V and J ends were trimmed by 6 bases and 7 bases, with 13 bases remaining between them. In germline, CDR1 is MNHEY, CDR2 SMNVEV (reference sequence). CDR3 length: 14 residues. CDR3 in DNA: TGTGCCAGCAGCATACAGGGCGCCAATTCACCCCTCCACTTT. Amino acids: CASSIQGANSPLHF.

The chain links TRBV5-1 to TRBJ1-2; D is uncertain. The V gene lost 0 bases and the J gene lost 3 bases, with 12 bases spanning the gap. The CDR3 spans 15 residues. Germline V CDR1 and CDR2: SGHRS, YFSETQ. CDR3 sequence reads: CASSLGRASYYGYTF. In DNA, the CDR3 is TGCGCCAGCAGCTTGGGGCGGGCTTCATACTATGGCTACACCTTC.

The chain has TRBV6-1 and TRBJ2-3; perhaps TRBD2 as D (6 bases). This CDR3 is 16 amino acids long. Germline V gene sequence: CDR1 MNHNS, CDR2 SASEGT. V was clipped by 3 bases and J by 2 bases, with 15 bases between them. CDR3: CASSEEGRQITDTQYF. The DNA of the CDR3 is TGTGCCAGCAGTGAGGAGGGCAGACAGATCACAGATACGCAGTATTTT.

This sequence joins TRBV6-5 and TRBJ2-7; D is perhaps TRBD2 (5 bases). This CDR3 has 16 amino acids. In germline, CDR1 is MNHEY, CDR2 SVGAGI. V was shortened by 2 bases and J by 4 bases, with 18 bases between the two germline ends. The CDR3 DNA sequence: TGTGCCAGCAGTTACCCTGGCGATCGGGGTAGTTACGAGCAGTACTTC. Translating gives CASSYPGDRGSYEQYF.

The chain combines TRBV7-9 with TRBJ2-3; tentative D call: TRBD2 (6 bases). Trimming stripped 1 base from V and 0 bases from J, with 11 bases between. The CDR3 has 16 amino acids. Germline V lookup: CDR1 SEHNR, CDR2 FQNEAQ (reference sequence). CDR3 sequence reads: CASSLVAGPSTDTQYF. The DNA for the CDR3 is TGTGCCAGCAGCTTAGTCGCGGGACCTAGCACAGATACGCAGTATTTT.

The chain carries TRBV28 and TRBJ2-1; D possibly corresponds to TRBD2 (6 bases). Germline CDR1 reads MDHEN; CDR2 reads SYDVKM. The CDR3 spans 16 residues. Between the trimmed V and J ends, which lost 2 bases and 2 bases, there was a span of 13 bases. This chain's CDR3 is CASSLMRGRPYNEQFF. The CDR3 DNA follows: TGTGCCAGCAGTTTAATGCGAGGGAGGCCCTACAATGAGCAGTTCTTC.

The rearrangement joins TRBV20-1 to TRBJ2-1; weak D call: TRBD2 (5 bases). Trimming left V 7 bases short and J 8 bases short, with 9 bases between. This CDR3 contains 10 residues. From germline, CDR1 is DFQATT and CDR2 SNEGSKA (reference sequence). The CDR3 DNA sequence: TGCAGTGTGCTGAGGGATGAGCAGTTCTTC. Its translation is CSVLRDEQFF.

This clone has a single count. The CDR3 sequence: CASSSAGEGGYTF. The CDR3 region has the DNA TGCGCCAGCAGCTCAGCGGGGGAGGGTGGCTACACCTTC. The chain joins TRBV5-1 to TRBJ1-2, with D perhaps matching TRBD1 (5 bases). Germline V lookup: CDR1 SGHRS, CDR2 YFSETQ. V lost 3 bases and J 7 bases, leaving 13 bases between the germline ends. The CDR3 is 13 amino acids.

The chain's CDR3 is CPPPGQPLDGLGYTF. The DNA of the CDR3 is TGTCCCCCGCCGGGACAGCCCCTTGATGGACTTGGCTACACCTTC. V and J are TRBV6-4 and TRBJ1-2; 7 bases are a match to TRBD1. Looked up from germline, CDR1 is MRHNA and CDR2 is SNTAGT. The CDR3 loop spans 15 amino acids.

This clone turned up a few times. The genes are TRBV2 and TRBJ2-7, with TRBD2 matching 10 bases. Unmatched junction bases numbered 2, after V lost 6 bases and J lost 3 bases. Germline loops: CDR1 SNHLY, CDR2 FYNNEI. This CDR3 region has 13 residues. The CDR3 here is CASRTSGIYEQYF. CDR3 nucleotide sequence: TGTGCCAGCAGAACTAGCGGGATCTACGAGCAGTACTTC.

This rearrangement joins TRBV7-6 to TRBJ2-2, with D perhaps matching TRBD2 (6 bases). Germline CDR1 SGHVS, CDR2 FNYEAQ. V lost 1 base, J lost 3 bases, and 9 bases lay in between. The CDR3 extends over 15 amino acids. In DNA form, the CDR3 reads TGTGCCAGCAGCTTAGAGGAGGGCCACACCGGGGAGCTGTTTTTT. Amino acid sequence: CASSLEEGHTGELFF.

The CDR3 is CASSRGTTAYEQYF. The CDR3 coding sequence is TGTGCCAGCAGCCGAGGCACTACCGCCTACGAGCAGTACTTC. This rearrangement joins TRBV3-1 (or the pseudogene TRBV3-2) to TRBJ2-7; unclear D gene. V gave up 4 bases and J gave up 2 bases, with 12 bases separating them. Looked up from germline, CDR1 is LGHDT and CDR2 is YNNKEL (reference sequence). CDR3 length: 14 amino acids.

This clone was recorded once. The chain uses TRBV9 and TRBJ2-1, with TRBD1 as a possible D gene (5 bases). CDR1 is SGDLS, CDR2 YYNGEE, per germline. This CDR3 is built from 15 residues. V lost 4 bases, J lost 4 bases, and 15 bases lay in between. The chain's CDR3 is CASSTSTDPYNEQFF. In DNA form, the CDR3 reads TGTGCCAGCAGCACTTCGACAGACCCTTACAATGAGCAGTTCTTC.

V gene TRBV7-2 combines with J gene TRBJ2-3; 9 nucleotides line up with TRBD1. This CDR3 is 14 amino acids long. Germline CDR1 SGHTA, CDR2 FQGNSA. With 5 bases clipped from V and 5 bases from J, the junction kept 5 bases outside the gene matches. This CDR3 is CASSIMDRGDTQYF. CDR3 DNA: TGTGCCAGCAGCATAATGGACAGGGGAGATACGCAGTATTTT.

This sequence joins TRBV7-2 and TRBJ2-1; D ambiguous. Per the germline V gene, CDR1 is SGHTA and CDR2 is FQGNSA. This CDR3 contains 14 residues. V lost 4 bases and J 2 bases, leaving 9 bases between the germline ends. CDR3 protein: CASSSRSAYNEQFF. The CDR3 DNA follows: TGTGCCAGCAGCTCCCGGAGCGCCTACAATGAGCAGTTCTTC.

The gene calls are TRBV7-2 and TRBJ1-1; no definite D call. The V gene's germline CDR1 is SGHTA and CDR2 FQGNSA. The CDR3 totals 13 residues. V dropped 6 bases and J dropped 2 bases, with 10 bases sitting between them. The DNA for the CDR3 is TGTGCCAGCAGTCAACACCTCAACACTGAAGCTTTCTTT. This encodes CASSQHLNTEAFF.

The rearrangement uses TRBV19 and TRBJ1-2; D unclear. The CDR3 spans 15 residues. Germline V gene lookup returns CDR1 LNHDA and CDR2 SQIVND (reference sequence). V lost 8 bases and J lost 1, with 17 bases in between. This chain's CDR3 is CASRNSAILNYGYTF. The CDR3, as DNA: TGTGCCAGTCGAAACTCCGCTATCCTTAACTATGGCTACACCTTC.

This clone is a singleton in its sample. The chain joins TRBV5-4 to TRBJ1-1; a possible D gene is TRBD1 (5 bases). V was clipped by 0 bases and J by 11 bases, with 23 bases between them. CDR1 and CDR2 from the germline V gene are SGHNT and YYREEE (reference sequence). The CDR3 totals 16 residues. The CDR3 is CASSLGSPRVFGAAFF. The CDR3 DNA sequence: TGTGCCAGCAGCTTGGGGAGCCCCCGGGTTTTTGGGGCGGCTTTCTTT.

This clone is medium-sized. The chain has TRBV14 and TRBJ2-1; 9 bases line up with TRBD2. Germline CDR1 reads SGHDN; CDR2 reads FVKESK. V lost 4 bases, J lost 6 bases, and 10 bases stayed unmatched. CDR3 size: 16 residues. CDR3 in DNA: TGTGCCAGCAGCCCCCCGGGACTAGCTTGGGGCAATGAGCAGTTCTTC. It encodes CASSPPGLAWGNEQFF.

The V gene is TRBV7-2, the J gene TRBJ2-3; TRBD2 aligns across 10 bases. The trim removed 5 bases at V and 0 bases at J, leaving 5 bases unmatched. The CDR3 sequence is 16 residues long. CDR1 and CDR2 from the germline V gene are SGHTA and FQGNSA. CDR3 coding DNA: TGTGCCAGCAGCCTATTAGCGGGAGGCAGCACAGATACGCAGTATTTT. Its translation is CASSLLAGGSTDTQYF.

The rearrangement links TRBV19 to TRBJ1-6; 11 nucleotides align to TRBD1. The CDR3 is made up of 15 amino acids. V shed 7 bases, J shed 8 bases, and the junction held 7 bases outside the gene matches. CDR1 LNHDA and CDR2 SQIVND come from the germline V gene (reference sequence). This CDR3 is CASTISGQGDSPLHF. In DNA, the CDR3 is TGTGCCAGTACCATTTCGGGACAGGGGGATTCACCCCTCCACTTT.

Only one count was recorded for this clone. The rearrangement uses TRBV4-3 and TRBJ2-1; TRBD2 matches at 12 bases. Germline CDR1 reads LGHNA; CDR2 reads YSLEER. The CDR3 is made up of 16 amino acids. V lost 2 bases to trimming and J lost 8 bases; unmatched junction nucleotides: 7. The CDR3 nucleotides read TGCGCCAGCAGCCAATCCCTAGCGGGGGGGTTCCATGAGCAGTTCTTC. This encodes CASSQSLAGGFHEQFF.

The chain couples TRBV27 to TRBJ1-6; D is possibly TRBD1 (5 bases). Trimming removed 7 bases at V and 9 bases at J, with 22 bases between. The CDR3 has 16 residues. The germline V gene encodes CDR1 MNHEY and CDR2 SMNVEV (reference sequence). The DNA of the CDR3 is TGTGCCAGCAAGTCCCCAACGGGGGGGATGAGTTCACCCCTCCACTTT. Amino acids: CASKSPTGGMSSPLHF.